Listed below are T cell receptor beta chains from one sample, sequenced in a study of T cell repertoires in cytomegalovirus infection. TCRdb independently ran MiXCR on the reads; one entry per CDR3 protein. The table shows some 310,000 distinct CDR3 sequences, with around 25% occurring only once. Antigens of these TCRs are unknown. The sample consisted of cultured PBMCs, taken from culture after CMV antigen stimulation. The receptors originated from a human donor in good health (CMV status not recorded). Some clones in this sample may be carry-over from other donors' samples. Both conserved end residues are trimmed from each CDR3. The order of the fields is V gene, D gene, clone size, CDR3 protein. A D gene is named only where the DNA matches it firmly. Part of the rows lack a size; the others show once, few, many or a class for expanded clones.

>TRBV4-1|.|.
ASSQPMGYEQY
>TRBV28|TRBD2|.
ASSLLGLDQF
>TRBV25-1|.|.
ASSEFGGYGYT
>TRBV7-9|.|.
ASSLAVKNTEAF
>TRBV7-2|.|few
ASSLGTVKGGYGYT
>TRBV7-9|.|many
ASSLDRWTDTQY
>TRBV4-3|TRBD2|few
ASSQGKGGRPYNEQF
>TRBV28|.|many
ASSPRGAEVTQY
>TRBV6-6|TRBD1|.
ASIKRPGQRTLNTEAF
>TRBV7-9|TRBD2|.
ASSLRPGTSIEQF
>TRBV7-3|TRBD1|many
ASSTQGGTEAF
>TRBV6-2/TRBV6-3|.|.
ASTKSSVRAYEQY
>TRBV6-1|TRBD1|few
ASSPMDRDQETQY
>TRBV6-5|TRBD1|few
ATKGADIQY
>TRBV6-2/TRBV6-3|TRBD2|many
ASSYSTGSGSSDTQY
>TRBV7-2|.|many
ASSPPAVGRELF
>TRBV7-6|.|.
ASSLVAYPTRAPNTGELF
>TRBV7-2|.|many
ASSRGLSTDTQY
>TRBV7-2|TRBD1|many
ASSSATGLGWGKLF
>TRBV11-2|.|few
ASSSDQRGLHNEQF
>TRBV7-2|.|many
ASSLARHSKGGETQY
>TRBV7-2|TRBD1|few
ASSLGGQGLSPLH
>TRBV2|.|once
ASSNGQRDQPQH
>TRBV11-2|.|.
ASSPHVMNTEAF
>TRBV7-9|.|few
ASSASRVAEQY
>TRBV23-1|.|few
ASSGADSIGNQPQH
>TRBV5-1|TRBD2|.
ASSIGLAGVQF
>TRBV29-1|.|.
SVEDPPGTYEQY
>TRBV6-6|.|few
ASSPLTGFRWEQY
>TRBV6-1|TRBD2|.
ASSFSGRGNEQF
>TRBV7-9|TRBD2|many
ASSLTGLASDTQY
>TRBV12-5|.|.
ASAQWNTEAF
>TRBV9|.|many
ASSEGPNTEAF
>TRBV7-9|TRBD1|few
ASRTGVQETQY
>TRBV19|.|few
ASSIGNSKETQY
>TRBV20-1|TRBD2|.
SATTSGRANEQF
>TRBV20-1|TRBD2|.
SARESAGVGEQF
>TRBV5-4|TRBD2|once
ASSLVPGLGEQF
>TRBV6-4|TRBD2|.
ASSVAGGVGQF
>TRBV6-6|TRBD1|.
ALRDSPTYNEQF
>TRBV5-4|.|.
ASSSGAQNAGETQY
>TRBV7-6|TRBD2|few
ASSFTSGIHPFQETQY
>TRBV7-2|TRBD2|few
ASSSVPGLAGGPSAWQF